The sequence of this T cell receptor (beta chain) was determined in a study of graft-versus-host responses after intestinal transplantation. Study background: Recipients uniformly received anti-thymocyte globulin induction, followed by tacrolimus and steroids for three to four years. Points from the study as a whole: Recipient marrow held GvH clones, some first seen in ileum or blood. Patients with graft-donor T cell macrochimerism had high graft-versus-host to host-versus-graft clonal ratios in allografts.

Data came from immunoSEQ multiplex PCR; TCRdb stores just in-frame clones and leaves some out. The sample lists approximately 97,000 clones, 75% to 95% occurring once. CDR1 and CDR2 from the germline V gene are SNHLY and FYNNEI. The J segment lost 5 bases and the V segment lost 2 bases, leaving 7 bases of the junction unmatched. This CDR3 has 17 amino acids. Points on this clone: Its target is unknown.

The J gene is TRBJ2-3, the V gene TRBV2; 13 bases align to TRBD2. Specimen: unstimulated CD4+ T cells sorted from spleen or lymph node cells, collected before transplant. This clonotype originated in a human donor who was the organ donor for an intestinal transplant. The CDR3 protein is CASSEYRLAGGIDTQYF. Here the CDR3 DNA reads TGTGCCAGCAGTGAATATCGACTAGCGGGGGGAATAGATACGCAGTATTTT.